Following are 23 T cell receptor beta chains from one sample sequenced in a study of blood T cell repertoires in COVID-19. Sequencing was performed with immunoSEQ multiplex PCR; in TCRdb, only in-frame clones are kept and a portion is missing. The top ten hold roughly 2.4% of the sample, which has fewer than 250,000 clones, roughly nine tenths seen once. Sequenced material: peripheral blood. These receptor sequences come from a woman between 50 and 59 years old with acute or convalescent COVID-19.

The chain employs TRBV4-3 and TRBJ2-3, with TRBD1 as a possible D gene (6 bases). Trimming cost V 0 bases and J 6 bases, with 16 bases left between them. Germline CDR1 and CDR2: LGHNA and YSLEER. The CDR3 is 16 residues long. The CDR3 loop is CASSQDIGQRGDTQYF. The CDR3 DNA follows: TGCGCCAGCAGCCAAGACATAGGACAGAGAGGGGATACGCAGTATTTT.

This clone was seen only a few times. This chain uses TRBV6-5 with TRBJ2-1; TRBD2 matches 13 bases. Trimming at V came to 4 bases and at J to 6 bases, leaving 3 bases not matched to a gene. There are 15 residues in the CDR3. Looked up from germline, CDR1 is MNHEY and CDR2 is SVGAGI. The CDR3 nucleotides are TGTGCCAGCAGTTCCCGACTAGCGGGGGGCAATGAGCAGTTCTTC. Protein product: CASSSRLAGGNEQFF.

The V and J genes are TRBV19 and TRBJ2-3, with 14 bases identical to TRBD2. This CDR3 has 13 amino acids. Germline CDR1 is LNHDA and CDR2 is SQIVND (reference sequence). V trimming: 10 bases; J trimming: 4 bases; junction bases outside the gene matches: 1. The CDR3 loop reads CATGLAGADTQYF. CDR3 sequence (DNA): TGTGCCACGGGACTAGCGGGGGCAGATACGCAGTATTTT.

V gene TRBV5-1 combines with J gene TRBJ2-7; 9 bases fit TRBD2. V shed 7 bases and J 3 bases; nucleotides not matched to a gene: 8. Germline lookup yields CDR1 SGHRS and CDR2 YFSETQ. The CDR3 is 14 amino acids. The CDR3, as DNA: TGCGCCAGCGCCGGGACTAGCACAAACTACGAGCAGTACTTC. As protein: CASAGTSTNYEQYF.

V is TRBV30 and J is TRBJ2-7; a possible D gene is TRBD1 (6 bases). The CDR3 spans 15 residues. From germline, CDR1 is GTSNPN and CDR2 SVGIG (reference sequence). V lost 4 bases and J 1 base, leaving 17 bases between the germline ends. The CDR3 bases are TGTGCCTGGACGGGGTGGGGGCGCGCTTCCTACGAGCAGTACTTC. Translation gives CAWTGWGRASYEQYF.

This chain connects TRBV24-1 to TRBJ1-1; D gene ambiguous. This CDR3 region has 15 residues. V lost 5 bases, J lost 3 bases, and 15 bases lay in between. Germline CDR1 is KGHDR and CDR2 is SFDVKD. CDR3 in amino acids: CATSAAGRGDTEAFF. CDR3 DNA sequence: TGTGCCACCAGTGCGGCAGGTCGGGGTGACACTGAAGCTTTCTTT.

This sequence joins TRBV29-1 and TRBJ1-2; TRBD1 matches at 11 bases. V gave up 1 base and J gave up 7 bases; unmatched junction bases: 2. CDR3 length: 13 amino acids. CDR1 is SQVTM, CDR2 ANQGSEA, per germline. The CDR3 reads CSVEGTGGSGYTF. Here the CDR3 DNA reads TGCAGCGTTGAAGGGACAGGGGGCTCTGGCTACACCTTC.

The CDR3 loop reads CASSQAGSETQYF. In nucleotides, the CDR3 is TGTGCCAGCAGCCAAGCGGGGAGTGAGACCCAGTACTTC. J is TRBJ2-5 and V is TRBV3-1 (or the pseudogene TRBV3-2); D might be TRBD2 (5 bases). The germline V gene has CDR1 LGHDT and CDR2 YNNKEL (reference sequence). This CDR3 has 13 amino acids. Between the trimmed V and J ends, which lost 1 base and 5 bases, there was a span of 8 bases.

This chain connects TRBV11-2 to TRBJ2-3; D remains unclear. CDR1 SGHAT and CDR2 FQNNGV come from the germline V gene. This CDR3 is built from 13 residues. Trimming removed 1 base at V and 7 bases at J, with 9 bases between. DNA for the CDR3: TGTGCCAGCAGCTTAGTTGCCCCTAATACGCAGTATTTT. Protein sequence: CASSLVAPNTQYF.

The chain recombines TRBV30 with TRBJ1-3, with D maybe TRBD1 (6 bases). The CDR3 totals 16 residues. The ends were cut back, 0 bases at V and 2 bases at J, with 14 bases in the middle. In germline, CDR1 is GTSNPN, CDR2 SVGIG (reference sequence). CDR3 coding DNA: TGTGCCTGGAGTGTTTTTACGACAGGACCTGGAAACACCATATATTTT. It specifies CAWSVFTTGPGNTIYF.

V and J are TRBV9 and TRBJ1-4; 8 nucleotides agree with TRBD1. Germline CDR1 reads SGDLS; CDR2 reads YYNGEE. The junction had 6 bases not matched to a gene; V was cut back by 0 bases and J by 5 bases. The CDR3 extends over 16 amino acids. This CDR3 is CASSVDGQGPNEKLFF. CDR3 coding DNA: TGTGCCAGCAGCGTAGATGGACAGGGCCCCAATGAAAAACTGTTTTTT.

CDR3 sequence reads: CASGTAGNTEAFF. The CDR3 region has the DNA TGTGCCAGCGGGACAGCCGGGAACACTGAAGCTTTCTTT. V gene TRBV11-3 combines with J gene TRBJ1-1; TRBD1 aligns across 7 bases. This CDR3 has 13 residues. Trimming at V came to 8 bases and at J to 1 base, leaving 4 bases not matched to a gene. Looked up from germline, CDR1 is SGHNT and CDR2 is YENEEA.

DNA of the CDR3: TGTGCCAGCAGCGTAGTGGGTCTAGCGGGAGGAGAGGAGCAGTTCTTC. Translating gives CASSVVGLAGGEEQFF. The chain recombines TRBV9 with TRBJ2-1; TRBD2 agrees at 11 bases. J gave up 10 bases and V 0 bases, and 9 bases lay outside the gene matches. This CDR3 region has 16 residues. Germline V gives CDR1 SGDLS, CDR2 YYNGEE.

The chain links TRBV5-1 to TRBJ2-3; 10 bases are shared with TRBD1. The germline CDR1 and CDR2 sequences are SGHRS and YFSETQ. V lost 0 bases, J lost 1 base, and 8 bases stayed unmatched. This CDR3 region has 18 residues. The CDR3 loop reads CASSLGYRTGGGTDTQYF. DNA of the CDR3: TGCGCCAGCAGCTTGGGTTATAGGACAGGGGGAGGCACAGATACGCAGTATTTT. Combining the CDR3 with reference TRBV5-1 and TRBJ2-3 gives the whole variable domain KAGVTQTPRYLIKTRGQQVTLSCSPISGHRSVSWYQQTPGQGLQFLFEYFSETQRNKGNFPGRFSGRQFSNSRSEMNVSTLELGDSALYLCASSLGYRTGGGTDTQYFGPGTRLTVL.

The chain joins TRBV12-5 to TRBJ2-5; tentatively, D is TRBD1 (6 bases). Trimming left V 0 bases short and J 10 bases short, with 24 bases between. Germline assignment: CDR1 LGHNT and CDR2 FRNRAP. The CDR3 covers 17 residues. The CDR3 bases are TGTGCTAGTGGTTTGGTACCTCGTCCAGGCCTTAAGGGGGACCAGTACTTC. Translated: CASGLVPRPGLKGDQYF.

V usage is TRBV7-8 and J usage is TRBJ2-2, with 11 nucleotides matching TRBD2. With V trimmed by 0 bases and J by 5 bases, 2 bases remained unmatched. The CDR3 is 16 residues long. CDR1 and CDR2 from the germline V gene are SGHVS and FQNEAQ. The CDR3 DNA is TGTGCCAGCAGCTTAGCAATAGCGGGGGGGACCGGGGAGCTGTTTTTT. This gives the protein CASSLAIAGGTGELFF.

The chain carries TRBV6-5 and TRBJ1-2, with a possible D match to TRBD1 (5 bases). Germline assignment: CDR1 MNHEY and CDR2 SVGAGI. The CDR3 covers 15 residues. The V and J ends lost 2 bases and 8 bases respectively, with 18 bases between them. The CDR3 here is CASSYEGLPGDGYTF. CDR3 bases: TGTGCCAGCAGTTACGAGGGCCTCCCGGGGGACGGCTACACCTTC.

The table lists this clone with a count of one. J is TRBJ2-7 and V is TRBV7-8; D possibly corresponds to TRBD1 (6 bases). CDR3 size: 15 residues. Germline-derived CDR1 and CDR2 are SGHVS and FQNEAQ. V was trimmed by 1 base and J by 1 base, leaving 11 bases between them. The CDR3 protein is CASSLVGQPSYEQYF. The CDR3 DNA sequence: TGTGCCAGCAGCTTAGTCGGACAGCCTTCCTACGAGCAGTACTTC.

The V call is TRBV7-6, the J call TRBJ2-1; D might be TRBD2 (6 bases). Germline loops: CDR1 SGHVS, CDR2 FNYEAQ. V was clipped by 5 bases and J by 3 bases, with 11 bases between them. There are 14 residues in the CDR3. CDR3 DNA sequence: TGTGCCAGCAGCCCGGGGGTGGACTACAATGAGCAGTTCTTC. As protein: CASSPGVDYNEQFF.

The chain uses TRBV7-2 and TRBJ2-3, with 7 bases fitting TRBD2. The germline V gene encodes CDR1 SGHTA and CDR2 FQGNSA. The J segment lost 4 bases and the V segment lost 5 bases, leaving 6 bases of the junction unmatched. The CDR3 consists of 14 residues. CDR3: CASSKGRVPDTQYF. CDR3 coding DNA: TGTGCCAGCAGCAAAGGGAGGGTTCCAGATACGCAGTATTTT.

This chain uses TRBV24-1 with TRBJ2-7; no reliable D call. The CDR3 totals 13 residues. Trimming took off 8 bases at V and 7 bases at J, with 17 bases between the two ends. The germline CDR1 and CDR2 sequences are KGHDR and SFDVKD. The CDR3, as DNA: TGTGCCACCATGCCAGATCCGGTCGGGGAGCAGTACTTC. Translated: CATMPDPVGEQYF.

As regards this clone: The sample holds other DNA sequences that translate to the same CDR3. This chain uses TRBV9 with TRBJ2-2, with D possibly TRBD1 on 6 matching bases. The CDR3 extends over 14 amino acids. V shed 0 bases and J shed 5 bases, with 8 bases lying between them. Germline lookup yields CDR1 SGDLS and CDR2 YYNGEE. In DNA form, the CDR3 reads TGTGCCAGCAGCGTAGGAGGGGGAACCGGGGAGCTGTTTTTT. Translation: CASSVGGGTGELFF.

This chain links TRBV19 with TRBJ2-7; 9 bases fit TRBD1. Germline V gene lookup returns CDR1 LNHDA and CDR2 SQIVND (reference sequence). Germline trimming cut 3 bases from V and 3 bases from J; bases unmatched to any gene: 3. This CDR3 is built from 14 residues. The CDR3 sequence is CASSMGTGRYEQYF. The CDR3 nucleotides are TGTGCCAGTAGTATGGGGACAGGGCGCTACGAGCAGTACTTC.